This T cell receptor (beta chain) comes out of a study of cytomegalovirus exposure and HLA in healthy donors. The study's findings and limits: A later analysis reportedly identified an Asian-associated ancestry cluster as carrying fewer N-insertions than the approximately 670-donor mean. V segments that were indistinguishable, TRBV6-2 and TRBV6-3 among them, were omitted from analysis. An analysis done earlier found most TCR beta V segments productive about 90% or about 30% of the time.

At the time of sampling, donors were nominally healthy, though unrecorded immune exposures were likely. Both 60 Vbeta primers and 13 Jbeta primers went into the PCR. The protocol was immunoSEQ multiplex PCR, while the TCRdb copy is restricted to in-frame clones and leaves out a portion. The sample includes 110,000 to 150,000 clones, about 72% seen only once; the top ten take 3.5% to 5%. In the case of this clone: Its specificity is unknown.

CDR3 length: 14 amino acids. Germline lookup yields CDR1 SGHDT and CDR2 YYEEEE. The V and J ends lost 1 base and 3 bases respectively, with 11 bases between them. The sequenced sample was PBMCs. The receptor was isolated from a man aged 60-69 years in good health and CMV-seronegative. The J gene is TRBJ2-7, the V gene TRBV5-6; possible D gene TRBD1, 5 bases. The CDR3 DNA reads as TGTGCCAGCAGCTTGCCGGTAGGGGACTACGAGCAGTACTTC. This translates into CASSLPVGDYEQYF.